The T cell receptor beta chain described here comes from a study of blood T cell repertoires in COVID-19 (dated by TCRdb to 2019 to 2021). Concerning the study at large: Collaborator samples came from the United States, Italy and Spain and covered acute and convalescent phases of COVID-19. Where available, HLA class I and class II types were obtained from metadata supplied by the sample provider rather than from assay-based typing. Samples were obtained from the ongoing ImmuneRACE study (first 160 participants) and from 1,254 subjects provided by 6 global collaborators. The repertoires were released in a freely available public database meant as a resource for research on the immune response to SARS-CoV-2. Deeply sampled blood TCRbeta repertoires from subjects exposed to, actively infected with, or recovered from COVID-19 were included in the dataset. The material from the prospective study consisted of cDNA or gDNA derived from T cells, B-cell-depleted T cells, or PBMCs. The sample metadata nearly always contained a de-identified subject ID, COVID-19 status, age in years and sex.

TCRbeta CDR3 regions were amplified from genomic DNA using the immunoSEQ Assay, a bias-controlled multiplex PCR. The original pipeline was this. Nucleated cell counts per sample were estimated from amplification of reference gene primers within the assay. To quantify the absolute abundance of each unique TCRbeta CDR3 rearrangement, sequence reads were collapsed and filtered. Productive Simpson clonality was computed per sample as the square root of Simpson's diversity index over productive rearrangements. TCRdb obtained this table from immuneACCESS and retained in-frame rearrangements with V and J assigned. These tables miss some clones; where compared with another copy, unresolved V genes account for less than half of the shortfall, and the remainder is unexplained. V, J and clone size reflect that table, while D and trimming were determined from the DNA. The table for this sample lists roughly 150,000 clones; roughly 77% of them were counted only once. The ten largest account for approximately 11% of the sample.

Beyond this particular receptor, the publication reports: The amount of clinical and demographic metadata varied by source and participant and was provided uncurated.

Collaborating institutions collected whole blood in K2EDTA tubes following their own protocols. Collaborator samples were shipped for TCRbeta analysis as frozen whole blood, isolated PBMCs, or DNA extracted from either sample type. As for this clone: This receptor's antigen is unknown. Per-nucleotide qualities are absent, and no much larger clonotype sits a single base away.

V is reduced by 5 bases and J by 2 bases, leaving a spacing of 15 bases between them. The germline V gene yields SGHTA for CDR1 and FQGNSA for CDR2. The CDR3 spans 15 residues, from the cysteine through the phenylalanine. This entry keeps only the CDR3 DNA: 45 bases, framed from base 1. The sequenced sample consisted of peripheral blood. The V and J segments used are TRBV7-2 and TRBJ2-5; no D gene can be assigned with confidence. The TCR originated in a human donor in a cohort sampled during active COVID-19. CDR3 protein: CASSGRGSTQETQYF. At the DNA level, the sequence is TGTGCCAGCAGCGGTAGAGGATCCACTCAAGAGACCCAGTACTTC.